These 5 T cell receptor beta chains came from one sample sequenced in a study of OX40 agonist ivuxolimab in advanced cancers. Library method: the immunoSEQ multiplex PCR assay. TCRdb re-hosts the immuneACCESS table, in-frame sequences only. Its copies lack some clones; in the studies checked, an unresolved V gene accounts for under half of them, and the cause for the rest is not known. Within this sample are approximately 60,000 clones, with roughly 82% of them counted one time only. The ten largest clones capture roughly 2.1% of the sample. Sequenced here: CD4+ or CD8+ T cells sorted from blood, sampled in a trial of the OX40 agonist ivuxolimab. The source of these receptors is an adult with an advanced solid tumor such as melanoma, head and neck, liver or kidney cancer.

This chain joins TRBV5-4 and TRBJ2-3; tentative D call: TRBD1 (5 bases). V lost 3 bases to trimming and J lost 7 bases, with 12 bases between them. The CDR3 consists of 13 residues. Germline V gives CDR1 SGHNT, CDR2 YYREEE (reference sequence). CDR3 residues: CASSSLGENTQYF. The CDR3 DNA reads TGTGCCAGCAGCTCCCTAGGGGAAAATACGCAGTATTTT.

The V and J genes are TRBV18 and TRBJ2-5; possibly TRBD1 for D (7 bases). The germline V and J ends were trimmed by 3 bases and 4 bases, with 12 bases remaining between them. The CDR3 is 14 residues long. From germline, CDR1 is KGHSH and CDR2 LQKENI. Here the CDR3 reads CASSPRGAAETQYF. CDR3 DNA sequence: TGTGCCAGCTCACCCAGGGGGGCTGCAGAGACCCAGTACTTC.

This clone was seen once. This sequence joins TRBV7-9 and TRBJ2-4, with TRBD1 matching 7 bases. From germline, CDR1 is SEHNR and CDR2 FQNEAQ (reference sequence). The V gene end was trimmed by 1 base and the J gene end by 8 bases; junction bases not matched to a gene: 11. This CDR3 has 16 amino acids. The CDR3 region has the DNA TGTGCCAGCAGCTTAGGCTACTCTAGGGGGCGGGACATTCAGTACTTC. Translated, it gives CASSLGYSRGRDIQYF.

V gene TRBV9 combines with J gene TRBJ2-1; 9 bases match TRBD2. The germline V gene encodes CDR1 SGDLS and CDR2 YYNGEE. Unmatched junction bases numbered 4, after V lost 1 base and J lost 2 bases. CDR3 length: 16 amino acids. The CDR3 coding sequence is TGTGCCAGCAGCGTAAGCGGGGGGACAACCTACAATGAGCAGTTCTTC. It codes for CASSVSGGTTYNEQFF.

The rearrangement links TRBV6-1 to TRBJ2-1; 9 nucleotides agree with TRBD1. This CDR3 comprises 13 residues. The J segment lost 7 bases and the V segment lost 5 bases, leaving 3 bases of the junction unmatched. The germline gives CDR1 MNHNS, CDR2 SASEGT. The CDR3 spells CASSRDRVNEQFF. The DNA for the CDR3 is TGTGCCAGCAGTCGGGACAGGGTAAATGAGCAGTTCTTC.